This T cell receptor (beta chain) was recorded in a study of T cell repertoires in cytomegalovirus infection. This CDR3 is 14 amino acids long. The V end lost 3 bases, the J end lost 3 bases, and 8 bases lay between the germline ends. At least ten counts were recorded for this clonotype. Its antigen is still unknown. TCRdb re-derived calls from the reads in MiXCR, one entry per CDR3 protein. The data hold about 100,000 distinct CDR3 sequences, with more than 20% observed a single time. Study findings and constraints: CMV-specific TCR beta clonotypes restricted by HLA-C dominated the ex vivo response.

Sequenced: CD8+ T cells from PBMCs. The genes are TRBV12-3 or TRBV12-4 and TRBJ2-2; D gene ambiguous. The sequence was collected from a human donor in good health (CMV status not recorded). Some clones in this sample may be carry-over from other donors' samples. In DNA form, the CDR3 reads TGTGCCAGCAGTTTTTTAGGATACACCGGGGAGCTGTTTTTT. Translated, it gives CASSFLGYTGELFF.